These 24 T cell receptor beta chains originate from one sample sequenced in a study of molecular identifiers for immune sequencing clone quantification. One entry per CDR3 protein, called by TCRdb with MiXCR from the PCR reads. Altogether roughly 630,000 distinct CDR3 sequences are present, 25% being singletons, with the ten largest covering approximately 0.75%. The sample was naive CD8+ T cells from blood, with Jurkat cell RNA spiked in. Subset meaning: FACS-sorted CD8+CD4-CCR7+CD45RA+ naive T cells. The receptors originated from a human donor in good health. Some libraries in this study had Jurkat cell RNA spiked in.

This clonotype has a count of ten or more. J is TRBJ2-5 and V is TRBV9, with 7 bases aligning to TRBD2. Germline assignment: CDR1 SGDLS and CDR2 YYNGEE. J gave up 3 bases and V 2 bases, and 4 bases lay outside the gene matches. This CDR3 contains 14 residues. CDR3 DNA: TGTGCCAGCAGCGTGGACGGACTAGAAGAGACCCAGTACTTC. It is translated as CASSVDGLEETQYF.

This clonotype showed up just a few times. The chain joins TRBV20-1 to TRBJ1-2; D is ambiguous. This CDR3 has 16 amino acids. Germline V gene lookup returns CDR1 DFQATT and CDR2 SNEGSKA (reference sequence). V was pared by 0 bases and J by 5 bases, with 19 bases between. The CDR3 nucleotides are TGCAGTGCTAGAGATTTTCCCGCCCCGGCGGCATATGGCTACACCTTC. This translates into CSARDFPAPAAYGYTF.

This clonotype was observed a few times. The V gene is TRBV6-5, the J gene TRBJ1-5; possibly TRBD1 for D (6 bases). The CDR3 sequence is 13 residues long. V shed 2 bases and J shed 6 bases, with 8 bases lying between them. Germline values: CDR1 MNHEY, CDR2 SVGAGI. The CDR3 nucleotides are TGTGCCAGCAGTTACGGACAGAGTCAGCCCCAGCATTTT. It specifies CASSYGQSQPQHF.

This clonotype was observed at least ten times. The chain couples TRBV12-3 or TRBV12-4 to TRBJ2-5; the match to TRBD1 covers 10 bases. Trimming removed 8 bases from V and 5 bases from J; junction bases left unmatched: 11. The CDR3 totals 15 residues. CDR3 amino acids: CASAPGQGSSETQYF. The CDR3 DNA follows: TGTGCCAGCGCCCCGGGACAGGGGTCCTCGGAGACCCAGTACTTC.

The V gene is TRBV27, the J gene TRBJ1-6; TRBD1 is a possible D gene (5 bases). Germline V gene lookup returns CDR1 MNHEY and CDR2 SMNVEV (reference sequence). Trimming removed 6 bases at V and 9 bases at J, with 24 bases between. CDR3 size: 17 residues. In DNA, the CDR3 is TGTGCCAGCAGCCCAGGGTCGGTGGTCAGGGCCGTTTCACCCCTCCACTTT. Translating gives CASSPGSVVRAVSPLHF.

Points on this clonotype: A much larger clone differs by one base, so this may be a read error. The gene calls are TRBV25-1 and TRBJ2-7; D is undetermined. This CDR3 has 11 residues. Germline values: CDR1 MGHDK, CDR2 SYGVNS. V dropped 3 bases and J dropped 6 bases, with 6 bases sitting between them. CDR3 region: CASSDLCEQYF. For the CDR3, the DNA is TGTGCCAGCAGTGACCTCTGCGAGCAGTACTTC.

This clonotype was recorded many times. The chain couples TRBV4-1 to TRBJ1-4; D uncertain. Per germline, CDR1 MGHRA and CDR2 YSYEKL. The V end lost 3 bases, the J end lost 8 bases, and 16 bases lay between the germline ends. The CDR3 spans 15 residues. The CDR3 nucleotides read TGCGCCAGCAGCCAGGATACATCCCCAAGCGAAAAACTGTTTTTT. This translates into CASSQDTSPSEKLFF.

The chain recombines TRBV27 with TRBJ1-1, with 11 positions matching TRBD1. The V gene's germline CDR1 is MNHEY and CDR2 SMNVEV (reference sequence). J lost 4 bases, V lost 6 bases, and 10 bases had no gene match. The CDR3 runs 16 residues. The chain's CDR3 is CASRSGQGAVFTEAFF. In nucleotides, the CDR3 is TGTGCCAGCAGATCAGGACAGGGGGCGGTTTTCACTGAAGCTTTCTTT.

This clonotype showed up many times. The chain recombines TRBV13 with TRBJ1-1; D is possibly TRBD1 (6 bases). The V end lost 5 bases, the J end lost 2 bases, and 15 bases lay between the germline ends. CDR1 PRHDT and CDR2 FYEKMQ come from the germline V gene (reference sequence). The CDR3 contains 15 residues. The CDR3: CASSPHRALNTEAFF. For the CDR3, the DNA is TGTGCCAGCAGCCCCCACAGGGCCCTAAACACTGAAGCTTTCTTT.

This clonotype was detected a few times. This sequence joins TRBV13 and TRBJ1-5; D remains unclear. This CDR3 is built from 15 residues. Between the trimmed V and J ends, which lost 4 bases and 5 bases, there was a span of 15 bases. Germline CDR1 and CDR2: PRHDT and FYEKMQ (reference sequence). CDR3 protein: CASSSGPQADQPQHF. The CDR3 DNA follows: TGTGCCAGCAGCTCCGGGCCCCAGGCGGATCAGCCCCAGCATTTT.

This sequence joins TRBV20-1 and TRBJ2-1; TRBD1 might be the D (6 bases). This CDR3 has 18 residues. The V gene lost 8 bases and the J gene lost 6 bases, with 32 bases spanning the gap. CDR1 DFQATT and CDR2 SNEGSKA come from the germline V gene (reference sequence). CDR3 loop: CSTLGAGVIGTTPNEQFF. As DNA, the CDR3 is TGCAGTACTCTCGGGGCAGGGGTAATTGGGACGACCCCCAATGAGCAGTTCTTC.

There are many counts of this clonotype. This sequence joins TRBV4-1 and TRBJ1-1, with D possibly being TRBD1 (5 bases). Trimming left V 6 bases short and J 6 bases short, with 20 bases between. This CDR3 is 15 amino acids long. CDR1 and CDR2 (germline): MGHRA, YSYEKL. This CDR3 reads CASRQRGSPVAEAFF. Here the CDR3 DNA reads TGCGCCAGCAGGCAACGGGGGAGTCCTGTCGCTGAAGCTTTCTTT.

On this clonotype itself: This may come from a read error, since a much larger clone is one base off. In nucleotides, the CDR3 is TGCAGTGCTGAAGACGGGGGCGACAGCACAGATGCGCAGTATTTT. This translates into CSAEDGGDSTDAQYF. The rearrangement uses TRBV20-1 and TRBJ2-3, with D possibly being TRBD1 or TRBD2 (6 bases each). This CDR3 is 15 amino acids long. Germline V lookup: CDR1 DFQATT, CDR2 SNEGSKA (reference sequence).

V and J are TRBV3-1 and TRBJ1-2; D perhaps matches TRBD1 (6 bases). Germline V gives CDR1 LGHDT, CDR2 YNNKEL (reference sequence). The CDR3 runs 17 residues. V was pared by 1 base and J by 0 bases, with 15 bases between. This CDR3 is CASSQGTGTWTNYGYTF. The CDR3 bases are TGTGCCAGCAGCCAAGGAACCGGGACATGGACTAACTATGGCTACACCTTC. The full variable domain, rest sourced from reference TRBV3-1 and TRBJ1-2, is DTAVSQTPKYLVTQMGNDKSIKCEQNLGHDTMYWYKQDSKKFLKIMFSYNNKELIINETVPNRFSPKSPDKAHLNLHINSLELGDSAVYFCASSQGTGTWTNYGYTFGSGTRLTVV.

V usage is TRBV6-5 and J usage is TRBJ2-1; possible D gene TRBD2, 5 bases. The germline V gene encodes CDR1 MNHEY and CDR2 SVGAGI. V lost 2 bases, J lost 11 bases, and 13 bases lay in between. The CDR3 consists of 13 residues. The CDR3: CASSYVVSGQQFF. The CDR3 DNA reads TGTGCCAGCAGTTACGTCGTGAGCGGACAGCAGTTCTTC.

With regard to this clonotype: It may be a read error: a sequence one base away is much more abundant. CDR3 amino acids: CSARRDSQRNF. The CDR3 DNA sequence: TGCAGTGCTAGGCGGGACAGTCAGAGGAATTTT. The gene calls are TRBV20-1 and TRBJ2-3; perhaps TRBD1 as D (7 bases). This CDR3 is 11 amino acids long. Germline values: CDR1 DFQATT, CDR2 SNEGSKA (reference sequence).

This clonotype was observed at least ten times. This chain joins TRBV2 and TRBJ2-3, with D possibly TRBD2 on 5 matching bases. Germline V CDR1 and CDR2: SNHLY, FYNNEI. This CDR3 comprises 14 residues. With 2 bases removed from V and 4 bases from J, the gap between germline ends came to 10 bases. CDR3 bases: TGTGCCAGCAGTGAAACGGCGGGCCCAGATACGCAGTATTTT. Translating it yields CASSETAGPDTQYF.

At least ten counts were recorded for this clonotype. The chain combines TRBV3-1 with TRBJ2-3; D not certain. V was clipped by 4 bases and J by 2 bases, with 10 bases between them. The CDR3 is made up of 14 amino acids. In germline, CDR1 is LGHDT, CDR2 YNNKEL (reference sequence). CDR3 sequence reads: CASSLVEDTDTQYF. The CDR3 DNA is TGTGCCAGCAGCCTAGTTGAGGACACAGATACGCAGTATTTT.

As to this clonotype: One base away lies a much larger clone, so this may be a sequencing read error. The CDR3 region has the DNA TGTGCCATCAGGACAGCAACTAATGAAAAACTGGTTTTT. Amino acid sequence: CAIRTATNEKLVF. The chain is built from TRBV10-3 and TRBJ1-4, with a possible D match to TRBD1 (5 bases). The CDR3 contains 13 residues. The germline V gene encodes CDR1 ENHRY and CDR2 SYGVKD.

This clonotype occurred a few times. V gene TRBV14 combines with J gene TRBJ2-1; D tentatively reads TRBD1 or TRBD2 (6 bases each). Trimming took off 6 bases at V and 2 bases at J, with 14 bases between the two ends. The CDR3 runs 15 residues. Germline V gene sequence: CDR1 SGHDN, CDR2 FVKESK. CDR3 DNA sequence: TGTGCCAGCAGAAAGGGGGGAAACACCTACAATGAGCAGTTCTTC. Amino acids: CASRKGGNTYNEQFF.

A word on this clonotype: One base away lies a much larger clone, so this may be a sequencing read error. This chain uses TRBV5-6 with TRBJ2-7, with D maybe TRBD2 (6 bases). Per the germline V gene, CDR1 is SGHDT and CDR2 is YYEEEE. The CDR3 has 14 amino acids. CDR3 nucleotides: TGTGTCAGCAGCTTGGGAGGCGGGACCTACGAGCAGTACTTC. Amino acid sequence: CVSSLGGGTYEQYF. Together with reference TRBV5-6 and TRBJ2-7, the CDR3 gives the full variable domain: DAGVTQSPTHLIKTRGQQVTLRCSPKSGHDTVSWYQQALGQGPQFIFQYYEEEERQRGNFPDRFSGHQFPNYSSELNVNALLLGDSALYLCVSSLGGGTYEQYFGPGTRLTVT.

This clonotype has a handful of counts. This could be a read error, since a much larger clone is one nucleotide away. This sequence joins TRBV6-5 and TRBJ2-1, with 9 bases matching TRBD1. The J call may not be correct, given that the DNA end is closer to TRBJ2-7. The germline V gene has CDR1 MNHEY and CDR2 SVGAGI. The CDR3 sequence is 15 residues long. This CDR3 reads CASSLGTGKYHEQYF. Written as DNA, the CDR3 is TGTGCCAGCAGTTTAGGGACAGGGAAGTACCATGAGCAGTACTTC.

The gene calls are TRBV19 and TRBJ1-6; 7 positions match TRBD1. CDR3 length equals 15 residues. The V segment lost 0 bases and the J segment 9 bases; nucleotides outside the gene matches: 5. Germline CDR1 LNHDA, CDR2 SQIVND (reference sequence). The CDR3 sequence is CASSIEQGMGSPLHF. For the CDR3, the DNA is TGTGCCAGTAGTATAGAACAGGGGATGGGTTCACCCCTCCACTTT. Using reference TRBV19 and TRBJ1-6 for the parts outside the CDR3, the full variable domain is DGGITQSPKYLFRKEGQNVTLSCEQNLNHDAMYWYRQDPGQGLRLIYYSQIVNDFQKGDIAEGYSVSREKKESFPLTVTSAQKNPTAFYLCASSIEQGMGSPLHFGNGTRLTVT.

The chain joins TRBV3-1 to TRBJ1-4, with D unresolved. The germline V gene has CDR1 LGHDT and CDR2 YNNKEL (reference sequence). The length of the CDR3 is 14 residues. V lost 2 bases and J 5 bases, leaving 9 bases between the germline ends. The DNA of the CDR3 is TGTGCCAGCAGCCAACAGTGGGGAAATGAAAAACTGTTTTTT. Its translation: CASSQQWGNEKLFF.